This T cell receptor (beta chain) was captured by sequencing in a study of blood T cells in healthy people across ages. A second PCR, run for about 7 to 11 cycles, used a sample-barcoded 5' primer plus a J-beta primer mix. TCRdb reprocessed the 5' RACE reads via MiXCR and lists one record per CDR3 protein. The data contain some 1.8 million distinct CDR3 sequences, about 39% of them seen just once; the ten biggest clones take up roughly 24%. Overall study results and limits: Greater diversity and more naive CD4+ cells were seen in long-lived donors than in aged donors. Observed TCR beta diversity showed a strong correlation with the percentage of naive T cells as measured by flow cytometry.

A note on this clonotype: Its specificity is not known.

Germline CDR1 is MDHEN and CDR2 is SYDVKM. This CDR3 spans 19 amino acids. V was clipped by 6 bases and J by 0 bases; unmatched bases: 19. This sequence was found in a human donor in good health. The chain combines TRBV28 with TRBJ1-1, with 7 nucleotides matching TRBD1. Sequenced sample: blood. CDR3 sequence (DNA): TGTGCCAGCAGCCTATTTCTGCTCACAGGGGTAGTGATGAACACTGAAGCTTTCTTT. This codes for CASSLFLLTGVVMNTEAFF. Drawing the rest from reference TRBV28 and TRBJ1-1, the complete variable domain is DVKVTQSSRYLVKRTGEKVFLECVQDMDHENMFWYRQDPGLGLRLIYFSYDVKMKEKGDIPEGYSVSREKKERFSLILESASTNQTSMYLCASSLFLLTGVVMNTEAFFGQGTRLTVV.